These 20 T cell receptor beta chains share one sample of origin, sequenced in a study of response to subunit inactivated influenza vaccine. TCRdb reprocessed the RT-PCR reads via MiXCR and lists one record per CDR3 protein. Among roughly 760,000 distinct CDR3 sequences listed, roughly 20% were seen once. The material sequenced was PBMCs from blood, taken roughly 5 days after vaccination. The receptors come from a man aged 45-65 years who received an inactivated influenza vaccine.

The chain couples TRBV11-1 to TRBJ2-1, with D possibly called TRBD1 or TRBD2 (6 bases each). Germline values: CDR1 SGHAT, CDR2 FQDESV (reference sequence). The V and J ends lost 5 bases and 6 bases respectively, with 29 bases between them. This CDR3 has 19 amino acids. CDR3 DNA: TGTGCCAGCAGCATAGAGTCAGGGGAACTCCCTTTGGGGGGCAATGAGCAGTTCTTC. It yields the protein CASSIESGELPLGGNEQFF.

This clonotype came up a few times. The chain recombines TRBV4-1 with TRBJ1-2; no definite D call. The CDR3 length is 14 residues. CDR1 and CDR2 (germline): MGHRA, YSYEKL. Trimming shortened V by 1 base and J by 4 bases, and 10 bases separated the two germline ends. The CDR3 nucleotides read TGCGCCAGCAGCCAAGTTGCACAGACCTATGGCTACACCTTC. This encodes CASSQVAQTYGYTF.

Only a few counts were recorded for this clonotype. The chain is built from TRBV25-1 and TRBJ2-7, with D hard to call. Between the trimmed V and J ends, which lost 4 bases and 7 bases, there was a span of 14 bases. This CDR3 comprises 13 residues. Germline V gene sequence: CDR1 MGHDK, CDR2 SYGVNS. In nucleotides, the CDR3 is TGTGCCAGCAGTGCCCACCGAAGGGCAGAGCAGTACTTC. Protein product: CASSAHRRAEQYF.

The table lists this clonotype with a few counts. This chain uses TRBV5-1 with TRBJ1-1; the D gene is possibly TRBD1 (6 bases). The CDR3 is made up of 14 amino acids. Trimming stripped 2 bases from V and 5 bases from J, with 13 bases between. CDR1 SGHRS and CDR2 YFSETQ come from the germline V gene. The CDR3 protein is CASSLQGAVTEAFF. The DNA for the CDR3 is TGCGCCAGCAGCTTACAGGGAGCCGTGACTGAAGCTTTCTTT.

This clonotype was observed a few times. The V gene is TRBV7-2, the J gene TRBJ2-3; D unresolved. This CDR3 region has 13 residues. Trimming took off 2 bases at V and 4 bases at J, with 7 bases between the two ends. From germline, CDR1 is SGHTA and CDR2 FQGNSA. CDR3 sequence: CASSLSPSDTQYF. The CDR3 DNA is TGTGCCAGCAGCTTAAGCCCTTCAGATACGCAGTATTTT.

The V gene is TRBV20-1, the J gene TRBJ2-5; D is perhaps TRBD1 or TRBD2 (6 bases each). The V gene lost 3 bases and the J gene lost 4 bases, with 21 bases spanning the gap. The CDR3 is 16 amino acids. Germline values: CDR1 DFQATT, CDR2 SNEGSKA (reference sequence). The CDR3 sequence: CSASDRRGSMVETQYF. The CDR3 DNA is TGCAGTGCTAGCGACAGGAGGGGGTCAATGGTAGAGACCCAGTACTTC.

This clonotype has just a few counts. The genes are TRBV12-3 or TRBV12-4 and TRBJ2-5; the D gene is possibly TRBD1 (6 bases). The CDR3 sequence is 14 residues long. Between the trimmed V and J ends, which lost 3 bases and 4 bases, there was a span of 12 bases. Here the CDR3 DNA reads TGTGCCAGCAGTTTCTTCCAGGGGCTAGAGACCCAGTACTTC. This encodes CASSFFQGLETQYF.

This clonotype was seen only a few times. The rearrangement links TRBV6-2 or TRBV6-3 to TRBJ1-5; tentative D call: TRBD1 (5 bases). CDR1 and CDR2 from the germline V gene are MNHEY and SVGEGT. The CDR3 contains 16 residues. V gave up 0 bases and J gave up 1 base, with 10 bases separating them. CDR3 in DNA: TGTGCCAGCAGTTACTCGGGCCAGGGCAGCAATCAGCCCCAGCATTTT. This translates into CASSYSGQGSNQPQHF.

The V call is TRBV28, the J call TRBJ2-3; no clear D. Looked up from germline, CDR1 is MDHEN and CDR2 is SYDVKM. CDR3 length equals 12 residues. V was trimmed by 6 bases and J by 3 bases, leaving 7 bases between them. The CDR3 DNA is TGTGCCAGCAGGCCTTATACAGATACGCAGTATTTT. Its protein product is CASRPYTDTQYF.

This clonotype was counted many times. The rearrangement uses TRBV5-1 and TRBJ2-1; tentatively, D is TRBD1 (5 bases). Per the germline V gene, CDR1 is SGHRS and CDR2 is YFSETQ. CDR3 length: 14 amino acids. Trimming stripped 7 bases from V and 8 bases from J, with 19 bases between. The CDR3 reads CASGDRPQGDEQFF. CDR3 bases: TGCGCCAGCGGTGACCGACCGCAGGGCGATGAGCAGTTCTTC.

This clonotype was seen a handful of times. The rearrangement joins TRBV11-2 to TRBJ2-1, with 8 bases matching TRBD2. CDR1 SGHAT and CDR2 FQNNGV come from the germline V gene. V gave up 1 base and J gave up 12 bases; unmatched junction bases: 8. The CDR3 contains 14 residues. CDR3 coding DNA: TGTGCCAGCAGCTTAGCCCGGGGGGGCCGAAGGCAGTTCTTC. Amino acids: CASSLARGGRRQFF.

This clonotype has just a few counts. The gene calls are TRBV29-1 and TRBJ2-1; the D gene is possibly TRBD1 (7 bases). V lost 7 bases and J lost 2, with 24 bases in between. The germline V gene has CDR1 SQVTM and CDR2 ANQGSEA. The CDR3 has 17 amino acids. This CDR3 is CSAQRRSAGGTYNEQFF. In DNA, the CDR3 is TGCAGCGCTCAAAGAAGATCCGCAGGGGGGACCTACAATGAGCAGTTCTTC.

This rearrangement joins TRBV9 to TRBJ2-3, with D tentatively TRBD1 (6 bases). Germline V gives CDR1 SGDLS, CDR2 YYNGEE. Trimming pared 6 bases from V and 1 base from J, leaving 6 bases between. CDR3 length: 12 residues. CDR3 residues: CASKGGTDTQYF. The CDR3 bases are TGTGCCAGCAAGGGGGGCACAGATACGCAGTATTTT.

This clonotype showed up just a few times. The rearrangement joins TRBV5-1 to TRBJ2-1, with TRBD1 matching 12 bases. The CDR3 is made up of 16 amino acids. V lost 4 bases, J lost 4 bases, and 6 bases stayed unmatched. Germline V gene lookup returns CDR1 SGHRS and CDR2 YFSETQ. CDR3 loop: CASSRGQGAGYNEQFF. CDR3 nucleotides: TGCGCCAGCAGCCGGGGACAGGGGGCTGGGTACAATGAGCAGTTCTTC. Together with reference TRBV5-1 and TRBJ2-1, the CDR3 gives the full variable domain: KAGVTQTPRYLIKTRGQQVTLSCSPISGHRSVSWYQQTPGQGLQFLFEYFSETQRNKGNFPGRFSGRQFSNSRSEMNVSTLELGDSALYLCASSRGQGAGYNEQFFGPGTRLTVL.

Many counts were recorded for this clonotype. The rearrangement links TRBV10-1 to TRBJ2-1; 7 bases line up with TRBD1. The germline CDR1 and CDR2 sequences are WNHNN and SYGVQD (reference sequence). The ends lost 6 bases at V and 8 bases at J; junction bases unmatched: 13. The CDR3 is 15 residues long. CDR3 loop: CASSLGTVSNDEQFF. Written as DNA, the CDR3 is TGCGCCAGCAGCCTGGGGACAGTCTCAAACGATGAGCAGTTCTTC.

The chain employs TRBV11-2 and TRBJ2-5; D gene ambiguous. V was cut by 1 base and J by 7 bases, with 13 bases left in between. Germline CDR1 reads SGHAT; CDR2 reads FQNNGV. This CDR3 is 14 amino acids long. CDR3: CASSLALAKTTQYF. Here the CDR3 DNA reads TGTGCCAGCAGCTTAGCGTTGGCAAAGACGACCCAGTACTTC.

This chain links TRBV2 with TRBJ1-1; 7 nucleotides line up with TRBD1. After removal of 10 bases from V and 4 bases from J, the junction contained 15 bases not matched to a gene. CDR3 length equals 15 residues. Germline CDR1 SNHLY, CDR2 FYNNEI. The CDR3 DNA reads TGTGCCATCACAACCCGACAAGGGGGCACCACTGAAGCTTTCTTT. Translating gives CAITTRQGGTTEAFF.

This clonotype showed up many times. The chain employs TRBV20-1 and TRBJ1-1, with TRBD1 as a possible D gene (6 bases). CDR1 is DFQATT and CDR2 is SNEGSKA in the germline V gene (reference sequence). V lost 6 bases and J 0 bases, leaving 14 bases between the germline ends. The CDR3 is 14 residues long. DNA for the CDR3: TGCAGTGCGCCACAGGGTGGGGTGAACACTGAAGCTTTCTTT. This sequence encodes CSAPQGGVNTEAFF.

In its sample, this clonotype was seen a few times. V and J are TRBV7-2 and TRBJ2-1, with 11 bases fitting TRBD1. The germline V gene has CDR1 SGHTA and CDR2 FQGNSA. The CDR3 is made up of 16 amino acids. The ends lost 7 bases at V and 0 bases at J; junction bases unmatched: 5. This CDR3 is CASTGQGASSYNEQFF. CDR3 coding DNA: TGTGCCAGCACCGGACAGGGGGCATCCTCCTACAATGAGCAGTTCTTC.

This clonotype was seen a handful of times. CDR3 bases: TGTGCCAGCAGTTTCTACCGGGTCCCTGGGGAGCAGTTCTTC. Translation: CASSFYRVPGEQFF. The gene calls are TRBV6-5 and TRBJ2-1; D remains ambiguous. In germline, CDR1 is MNHEY, CDR2 SVGAGI. The V end lost 4 bases, the J end lost 10 bases, and 17 bases lay between the germline ends. CDR3 length: 14 residues.